This entry features one T cell receptor (beta chain) sequence. This sample was taken from a study of blood T cells in healthy people across ages. Study information: Capture by template switching was about one barcoded beta molecule per two T cells.

Through a sample-barcoded 5' primer and a J-beta primer mix, a second PCR was run for roughly 6 to 11 cycles. TCRdb reprocessed the 5' RACE reads with MiXCR, giving one entry per CDR3 protein. The sample holds about 1.1 million distinct CDR3 sequences, 35% to 45% seen once. Trimming stripped 0 bases from V and 0 bases from J, with 8 bases between. There are 15 residues in the CDR3. The germline V gene encodes CDR1 DFQATT and CDR2 SNEGSKA (reference sequence). The sample comprised blood. The chain couples TRBV20-1 to TRBJ1-4; no clear D gene. The sequence derives from a man aged 18-30 years in good health. CDR3 in amino acids: CSARDPMTTNEKLFF. As DNA, the CDR3 is TGCAGTGCTAGAGATCCGATGACAACTAATGAAAAACTGTTTTTT.